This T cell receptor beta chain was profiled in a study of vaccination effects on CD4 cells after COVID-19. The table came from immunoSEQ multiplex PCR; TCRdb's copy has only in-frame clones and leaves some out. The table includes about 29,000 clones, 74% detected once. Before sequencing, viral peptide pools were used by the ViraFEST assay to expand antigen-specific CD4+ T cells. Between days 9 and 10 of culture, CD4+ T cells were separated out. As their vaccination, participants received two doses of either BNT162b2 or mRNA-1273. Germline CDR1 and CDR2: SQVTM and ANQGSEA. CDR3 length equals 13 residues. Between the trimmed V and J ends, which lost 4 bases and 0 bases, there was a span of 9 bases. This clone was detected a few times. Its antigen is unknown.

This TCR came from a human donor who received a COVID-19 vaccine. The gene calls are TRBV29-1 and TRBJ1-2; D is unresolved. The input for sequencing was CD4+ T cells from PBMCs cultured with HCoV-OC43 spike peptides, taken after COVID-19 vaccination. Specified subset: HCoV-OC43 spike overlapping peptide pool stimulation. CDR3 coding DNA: TGCAGCGTTGGCGAAGAAACTAACTATGGCTACACCTTC. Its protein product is CSVGEETNYGYTF. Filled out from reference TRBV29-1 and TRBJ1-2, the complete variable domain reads SAVISQKPSRDICQRGTSLTIQCQVDSQVTMMFWYRQQPGQSLTLIATANQGSEATYESGFVIDKFPISRPNLTFSTLTVSNMSPEDSSIYLCSVGEETNYGYTFGSGTRLTVV.